Listed here is a single TCR beta chain. Its target is unknown. This entry comes from a study of cytotoxic CD8 clonotypes in ibrutinib-treated CLL. Study-wide context: Researchers reported about a dozen relapsed/refractory and about 15 treatment-naive patients, around 17 of them IGHV unmutated. Overall study results and limits: Baseline-level clonality went beyond age-matched healthy donors and moved in step with circulating CD8+ T-cell counts. A rise in clonality was seen at ibrutinib response, and a fall back toward baseline was seen at progression. Contraction or stability on treatment characterized the public clonotypes, which were uncommon.

V was clipped by 1 base and J by 3 bases, with 25 bases between them. Looked up from germline, CDR1 is SGHDN and CDR2 is FVKESK. The CDR3 runs 20 residues. Using immunoSEQ multiplex PCR, the repertoire was profiled, and TCRdb retains in-frame clones only, with some absent. The sample has approximately 140,000 clones, less than 95% seen once. This receptor was obtained from a human donor with chronic lymphocytic leukemia. The source was PBMCs, collected after 12 months of ibrutinib treatment. J is TRBJ2-1 and V is TRBV14; TRBD1 might be the D (5 bases). The CDR3 protein is CASSQVWGNLPLLRYNEQFF. DNA of the CDR3: TGTGCCAGCAGCCAAGTTTGGGGCAACCTACCCTTATTGCGCTACAATGAGCAGTTCTTC.